This TCR beta chain originates from a study of cytomegalovirus exposure and HLA in healthy donors. In germline, CDR1 is SGHDT, CDR2 YYEEEE. V was cut by 5 bases and J by 1 base, with 12 bases left in between. The CDR3 spans 14 residues. 13 Jbeta primers and 60 Vbeta primers were used for the PCR. Generated by immunoSEQ multiplex PCR, the TCRdb table keeps only in-frame clones and is missing some. The sample consists of 100,000 to 150,000 clones, about 80% of them appearing once. In this sample, this clone turned up a few times. This receptor was obtained from a boy between 2 and 10 years old in good health and CMV-seronegative. The specimen was PBMCs. V and J are TRBV5-6 and TRBJ1-1; maybe TRBD1 (5 bases). The CDR3 nucleotides are TGTGCCAGCAGAGACAGTTCTTGGAACACTGAAGCTTTCTTT. It specifies CASRDSSWNTEAFF.